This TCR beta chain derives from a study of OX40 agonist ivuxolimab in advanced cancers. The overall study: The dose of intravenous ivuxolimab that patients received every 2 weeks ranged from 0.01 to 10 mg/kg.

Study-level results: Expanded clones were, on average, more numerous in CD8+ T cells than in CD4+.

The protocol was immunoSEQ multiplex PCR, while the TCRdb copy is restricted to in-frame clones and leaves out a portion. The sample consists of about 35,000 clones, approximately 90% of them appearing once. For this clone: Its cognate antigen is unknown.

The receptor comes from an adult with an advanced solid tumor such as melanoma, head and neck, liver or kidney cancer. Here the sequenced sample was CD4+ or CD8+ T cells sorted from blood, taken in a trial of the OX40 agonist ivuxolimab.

CDR3 in amino acids: CASSRKGTSDEQFF. CDR3 DNA: TGCGCCAGCAGCCGGAAAGGGACTAGCGACGAGCAGTTCTTC. The chain combines TRBV4-1 with TRBJ2-1, with TRBD2 matching over 10 bases. The germline V gene has CDR1 MGHRA and CDR2 YSYEKL. With V trimmed by 4 bases and J by 10 bases, 7 bases remained unmatched. CDR3 size: 14 residues.